This T cell receptor beta chain was recovered during a study of cytomegalovirus exposure and HLA in healthy donors. CDR3 length: 15 amino acids. CDR1 is LNHDA and CDR2 is SQIVND in the germline V gene (reference sequence). V shed 5 bases and J shed 0 bases, with 11 bases lying between them. This PCR relied on a set of 60 Vbeta primers and 13 Jbeta primers. The table came from immunoSEQ multiplex PCR; TCRdb's copy has only in-frame clones and leaves some out. The sample holds 90,000 or so clones, approximately 72% seen once. This clonotype was obtained from a man aged 25-45 years in good health and CMV-seropositive. The chain combines TRBV19 with TRBJ2-1; D not resolved. Material: PBMCs. The CDR3 loop is CASSVSTSSYNEQFF. The CDR3 coding sequence is TGTGCCAGTAGTGTCTCCACCAGCTCCTACAATGAGCAGTTCTTC.